One and the same sample provided the 7 T cell receptor beta chains below, sequenced in a study of patients and donors after allogeneic stem cell transplantation. One entry per CDR3 protein, called by TCRdb with MiXCR from the RT-PCR reads. The table shows hundreds of thousands of distinct CDR3 sequences, with approximately 16% occurring only once. The sample consisted of blood, either unsorted or a sorted T cell fraction (not recorded which). The receptors were gathered from a human donor who was either an allogeneic HSCT recipient or a stem cell or donor lymphocyte infusion donor (not recorded which). It is not recorded whose cells these are; they may come from a transplant donor.

This sequence joins TRBV7-8 and TRBJ2-3; TRBD2 agrees at 7 bases. This CDR3 contains 15 residues. V lost 2 bases and J lost 2; bases outside the gene matches: 4. Per the germline V gene, CDR1 is SGHVS and CDR2 is FQNEAQ. The CDR3 region is CASSLSGTYTDTQYF. CDR3 coding DNA: TGTGCCAGCAGCTTAAGCGGGACCTACACAGATACGCAGTATTTT.

This clonotype was counted a few times. The chain couples TRBV11-2 to TRBJ2-7; D call uncertain. The V gene's germline CDR1 is SGHAT and CDR2 FQNNGV. Trimming removed 1 base at V and 0 bases at J, with 13 bases between. This CDR3 spans 16 amino acids. The CDR3 sequence: CASSLVENLISYEQYF. CDR3 DNA: TGTGCCAGCAGCTTAGTGGAAAACTTAATCTCCTACGAGCAGTACTTC.

This clonotype was seen a few times. The chain links TRBV28 to TRBJ1-1; D gene ambiguous. V was clipped by 10 bases and J by 5 bases, with 17 bases between them. From germline, CDR1 is MDHEN and CDR2 SYDVKM. CDR3 length: 13 residues. In nucleotides, the CDR3 is TGTGCCACCCTGGGCCCCGGGAAAACTGAAGCTTTCTTT. Its protein is CATLGPGKTEAFF.

This clonotype was counted only a few times. The chain joins TRBV6-2 or TRBV6-3 to TRBJ2-7; D remains ambiguous. CDR1 is MNHEY, CDR2 SVGEGT, per germline. The V and J ends lost 0 bases and 5 bases respectively, with 8 bases between them. The CDR3 is 13 residues long. The CDR3, as DNA: TGTGCCAGCAGTTACTCTTTGCAGAACGAGCAGTACTTC. It yields the protein CASSYSLQNEQYF.

The rearrangement joins TRBV15 to TRBJ2-2, with TRBD1 matching over 9 bases. The germline gives CDR1 LNHNV, CDR2 YYDKDF (reference sequence). V dropped 5 bases and J dropped 7; count of bases not matched to a gene: 8. The CDR3 is 15 residues long. CDR3 DNA sequence: TGTGCCACCAGCGCCGTACAGGGGGCAGGCGGGGAGCTGTTTTTT. This gives the protein CATSAVQGAGGELFF.

This clonotype was observed at least ten times. This chain connects TRBV5-1 to TRBJ2-1, with TRBD1 identical over 7 bases. The CDR3 runs to 12 residues. The germline CDR1 and CDR2 sequences are SGHRS and YFSETQ. J gave up 12 bases and V 4 bases, and 7 bases lay outside the gene matches. The CDR3 DNA reads TGCGCCAGCAGCATTGACAGGGTTTGGCAGTTCTTC. Translation gives CASSIDRVWQFF.

The gene calls are TRBV20-1 and TRBJ1-4, with a possible D match to TRBD1 (5 bases). Deletions cut 5 bases from V and 8 bases from J, with 15 bases between. The CDR3 length is 13 residues. Germline V gene data show CDR1 as DFQATT and CDR2 as SNEGSKA (reference sequence). In nucleotides, the CDR3 is TGCAGTGCTCGAGGGGTTGTAGGGGAAAAACTGTTTTTT. Its protein product is CSARGVVGEKLFF.